The T cell receptor (beta chain) described here comes from a study of beta chain features in type 1 diabetes (dated by TCRdb to between 2017 and 2018). With respect to the entire study: Mean age, gender distribution, total cell number and subset yield did not differ between patients and healthy donors. In the study, TCRB repertoires of sorted circulating CD4+ T cell subsets from recently diagnosed type 1 diabetes patients were compared with those of matched healthy donors. Naive and central memory subsets were obtained from all 28 donors, but regulatory and stem cell-like memory subsets were isolated from only 8 patients and about 8 healthy donors. Across all samples, 107,917,701 sorted cells were examined, and cell number per subset correlated strongly with RNA yield.

Notes on this clone: Its antigen has not been determined. It has no much larger one-base neighbor in the sample; base qualities were not kept.

All of the isolated RNA was reverse transcribed with the High Capacity cDNA Reverse Transcription Kit, so expressed TCRB transcripts were sequenced. Naive, central memory and regulatory T cell samples underwent deep immunoSEQ sequencing, averaging around 3.7 million total reads per sample. After sorted cells were lysed in RLT buffer, RNA was extracted with DNase-treated RNeasy Micro or Mini kits, with the choice depending on cell number. To prevent cross-contamination, every cell subset was processed on its own, while patient and healthy donor samples were processed together. The immunoSEQ multiplex PCR was used to amplify TCRB sequences from cDNA, yielding 87-bp fragments that span the CDR3 region. The amplicons were sequenced using the Illumina HiSeq platform. From the authors' description of their analysis: PCR bias was corrected computationally using synthetic template baselines, and reads within Hamming distance 2 were collapsed, with unmergeable singletons discarded. Reads were aligned against IMGT to assign V, D and J genes, CDR3 length and insertions or deletions at six rearrangement sites. Clonotype counts were normalized to sorted cell number within each subset before computing true diversity and Gini coefficients with the tcR R package. The overlap coefficient, calculated on TCRB nucleotide sequences, was used to measure repertoire sharing. Out-of-frame TCRB sequences from naive cells were analyzed as a proxy for the pre-selection repertoire. TCRdb stores this immuneACCESS table with in-frame sequences only. Part of the clones is absent; in the studies checked, under half of the shortfall reflects unresolved V genes, and no reason is known for the rest. V and J calls plus clone size are reproduced from that table; the DNA served to infer D and trimming. The sample has about 360,000 clones on record, roughly 13% of them singletons. Of the sample, about 0.017% is held by the ten largest clones.

Overall results and qualifications from the work: Shorter templates might have been favored by PCR, but patient and control samples were amplified and corrected together, so both groups would have been affected equally by any skew. Because the HLA sub-analyses included only small numbers of individuals, any influence of HLA type on TCRB rearrangement was left unresolved. At VDJ recombination sites, patients with type 1 diabetes made fewer insertions and deleted more nucleotides, a pattern implying thymic rearrangement abnormalities. A moderate but significant shortening of TCRB CDR3 length was observed in type 1 diabetes patients in all four CD4+ subsets. Because cDNA was sequenced instead of genomic DNA, highly expressing activated cells could be over-represented, though the groups showed no difference in activation or CD3 levels. The naive, central memory and regulatory TCRB repertoires appeared to resemble one another more closely among patients than among healthy donors.

A single peripheral blood draw of approximately 0.11 L on average was collected from each donor into heparinised tubes. A BD FACSAria II was used to sort naive, central memory, regulatory and stem cell-like memory CD4+ T cells with a panel that included CD45RO, CCR7, CD25, CD127, CD95 and CD27. A purity above 95% was achieved for all sorted populations. PBMCs were isolated immediately by Lymphoprep density gradient centrifugation and stained directly without culture. Samples were stained and sorted in pairs, with one healthy donor and one patient per experiment, so that batch effects were minimized. Sample: naive CD4+ T cells from blood. Interpreted using the paper, the cell subset or site label stands for: true naive CD4+ T cells. The TCR originated in a man younger than 30 in good health.

The DNA sequence is TGCGCCAGCAGAATAAACGCAGGGGATGTCCAAGAGACCCAGTACTTC. This codes for CASRINAGDVQETQYF. This receptor chain uses TRBV5-1 and TRBJ2-5, with TRBD1 as a weak D call on 6 bases. Trimming at the junction amounts to 5 bases on V and 1 base on J, and the germline ends lie 18 bases apart. Including cysteine and phenylalanine, the CDR3 has 16 amino acids. CDR3 DNA is the only sequence kept; it has 48 bases, read in frame from the first base. Based on the germline V gene, the CDR1 and CDR2 sequences are SGHRS and YFSETQ.